The 21 T cell receptor beta chains below come from one sample, sequenced in a study of a mutant IDH1 vaccine in newly diagnosed glioma. The time point is: baseline, week 1 (first vaccination visit). Treatment indicated: pre-vaccination baseline after standard-of-care therapy. The method was immunoSEQ multiplex PCR; TCRdb's version includes in-frame clones alone and lacks a portion of them. The sample has around 50,000 clones, roughly 90% seen once. The material was PBMCs, obtained from a glioma patient treated with radiotherapy, temozolomide or both. These receptor sequences come from a man aged 35 to 55 with glioma.

The chain couples TRBV27 to TRBJ1-4; tentatively, D is TRBD1 (6 bases). V was pared by 6 bases and J by 5 bases, with 16 bases between. Per germline, CDR1 MNHEY and CDR2 SMNVEV (reference sequence). The CDR3 has 15 residues. The CDR3 DNA is TGTGCCAGCAGGCTACAGGGTCGGAACAATGAAAAACTGTTTTTT. Protein product: CASRLQGRNNEKLFF.

On this clone: This specimen includes other DNA sequences encoding the same CDR3. This chain joins TRBV6-5 and TRBJ2-7; D possibly uses TRBD1 or TRBD2 (5 bases each). In germline, CDR1 is MNHEY, CDR2 SVGAGI. Trimming shortened V by 0 bases and J by 0 bases, and 9 bases separated the two germline ends. The CDR3 is 15 amino acids. CDR3 bases: TGTGCCAGCAGTTACTCGAGTGGGGGCTCCTACGAGCAGTACTTC. Residues: CASSYSSGGSYEQYF.

To note about this clone: The same CDR3 also results from other DNA sequences found in this sample. V usage is TRBV18 and J usage is TRBJ2-5; D is ambiguous. The CDR3 has 11 amino acids. Germline CDR1 and CDR2: KGHSH and LQKENI. V lost 6 bases, J lost 4 bases, and 6 bases lay in between. The CDR3 DNA is TGTGCCAGCTCCCCCAGAGAGACCCAGTACTTC. Its protein product is CASSPRETQYF.

In this sample, this clone is medium-sized. The chain has TRBV19 and TRBJ1-1; a possible D gene is TRBD1 (6 bases). Trimming removed 10 bases from V and 0 bases from J, with 12 bases in between. The CDR3 has 13 residues. Germline V gene data show CDR1 as LNHDA and CDR2 as SQIVND (reference sequence). The CDR3 is CAKNRAMNTEAFF. CDR3 coding DNA: TGTGCCAAAAACAGGGCCATGAACACTGAAGCTTTCTTT.

The chain combines TRBV28 with TRBJ2-7; D gene ambiguous. The CDR3 length is 12 residues. V was clipped by 2 bases and J by 4 bases, with 6 bases between them. Germline CDR1 MDHEN, CDR2 SYDVKM. The CDR3 DNA follows: TGTGCCAGCAGTTTAGGTGGTTACGAGCAGTACTTC. This encodes CASSLGGYEQYF.

V is TRBV9 and J is TRBJ1-3, with D unclear. Trimming took off 0 bases at V and 2 bases at J, with 6 bases between the two ends. Germline values: CDR1 SGDLS, CDR2 YYNGEE. This CDR3 has 14 residues. The CDR3, as DNA: TGTGCCAGCAGCGTAGGGGGAACTGGAAACACCATATATTTT. It codes for CASSVGGTGNTIYF.

This sequence joins TRBV6-5 and TRBJ2-7; 9 positions match TRBD1. Germline V gives CDR1 MNHEY, CDR2 SVGAGI. CDR3 length: 15 residues. With 4 bases clipped from V and 5 bases from J, the junction kept 9 bases outside the gene matches. The CDR3 coding sequence is TGTGCCAGCAGTTCAAAGACAGGGGGGCTGCACGAGCAGTACTTC. Translating gives CASSSKTGGLHEQYF.

The chain employs TRBV5-1 and TRBJ1-1; D may be TRBD1 (5 bases). V was pared by 4 bases and J by 9 bases, with 22 bases between. Germline V gene sequence: CDR1 SGHRS, CDR2 YFSETQ. The CDR3 contains 15 residues. The DNA of the CDR3 is TGCGCCAGCAGCCTTGGGGGACGCGGAGGGACTAAAGCTTTCTTT. Residues: CASSLGGRGGTKAFF. The complete variable domain, with remaining parts taken from reference TRBV5-1 and TRBJ1-1, reads KAGVTQTPRYLIKTRGQQVTLSCSPISGHRSVSWYQQTPGQGLQFLFEYFSETQRNKGNFPGRFSGRQFSNSRSEMNVSTLELGDSALYLCASSLGGRGGTKAFFGQGTRLTVV.

Turning to this clone: The same CDR3 arises from other DNA sequences in this sample as well. The chain employs TRBV6-5 and TRBJ2-7; 9 nucleotides match TRBD2. Losses at the gene ends were 0 bases for V and 2 bases for J; bases not matched to a gene: 2. The CDR3 extends over 15 amino acids. CDR1 is MNHEY and CDR2 is SVGAGI in the germline V gene. The CDR3 DNA reads as TGTGCCAGCAGTTACTCAGCGGGGGGTCCCTACGAGCAGTACTTC. This gives the protein CASSYSAGGPYEQYF.

The chain employs TRBV6-5 and TRBJ2-1; TRBD2 might be the D (5 bases). CDR3 length: 13 residues. Per germline, CDR1 MNHEY and CDR2 SVGAGI. V shed 6 bases and J shed 8 bases, with 14 bases lying between them. DNA of the CDR3: TGTGCCAGCAGGAGGGATCGAATGGATGAGCAGTTCTTC. Its translation: CASRRDRMDEQFF.

The rearrangement joins TRBV11-3 to TRBJ2-7, with TRBD2 as a possible D gene (5 bases). In germline, CDR1 is SGHNT, CDR2 YENEEA. Deletions cut 1 base from V and 5 bases from J, with 12 bases between. The length of the CDR3 is 14 residues. The CDR3: CASSLGTGWNEQYF. The CDR3 region has the DNA TGTGCCAGCAGCTTAGGAACGGGATGGAACGAGCAGTACTTC.

The CDR3 sequence is CASSAAEAAYNEQFF. For the CDR3, the DNA is TGTGCCAGCAGCGCCGCCGAGGCGGCTTACAATGAGCAGTTCTTC. The rearrangement joins TRBV9 to TRBJ2-1, with D hard to call. Trimming stripped 3 bases from V and 4 bases from J, with 14 bases between. Looked up from germline, CDR1 is SGDLS and CDR2 is YYNGEE. This CDR3 contains 15 residues.

J is TRBJ1-1 and V is TRBV5-4; the D is unclear. Trimming pared 5 bases from V and 2 bases from J, leaving 13 bases between. From germline, CDR1 is SGHNT and CDR2 YYREEE (reference sequence). This CDR3 region has 14 residues. In nucleotides, the CDR3 is TGTGCCAGCAGATCATGGACCGTCAACACTGAAGCTTTCTTT. Protein: CASRSWTVNTEAFF. Full variable domain (missing parts from reference TRBV5-4 and TRBJ1-1): ETGVTQSPTHLIKTRGQQVTLRCSSQSGHNTVSWYQQALGQGPQFIFQYYREEENGRGNFPPRFSGLQFPNYSSELNVNALELDDSALYLCASRSWTVNTEAFFGQGTRLTVV.

This rearrangement joins TRBV18 to TRBJ1-2; tentative D call: TRBD1 (6 bases). This CDR3 has 13 amino acids. With 2 bases removed from V and 5 bases from J, the gap between germline ends came to 9 bases. Germline loops: CDR1 KGHSH, CDR2 LQKENI. The chain's CDR3 is CASSPGGGYGYTF. CDR3 coding DNA: TGTGCCAGCTCACCAGGAGGGGGTTATGGCTACACCTTC.

The chain carries TRBV7-2 and TRBJ1-5; weak D call: TRBD1 (5 bases). This CDR3 has 15 residues. From germline, CDR1 is SGHTA and CDR2 FQGNSA. Between the trimmed V and J ends, which lost 2 bases and 2 bases, there was a span of 10 bases. CDR3 sequence: CASSLSQGGNQPQHF. CDR3 sequence (DNA): TGTGCCAGCAGCTTAAGCCAGGGCGGCAATCAGCCCCAGCATTTT. The full variable domain, rest sourced from reference TRBV7-2 and TRBJ1-5, is GAGVSQSPSNKVTEKGKDVELRCDPISGHTALYWYRQSLGQGLEFLIYFQGNSAPDKSGLPSDRFSAERTGGSVSTLTIQRTQQEDSAVYLCASSLSQGGNQPQHFGDGTRLSIL.

This clone was seen more than once but under ten times. This sequence joins TRBV7-3 and TRBJ2-2; 8 bases are shared with TRBD1. Unmatched junction bases numbered 11, after V lost 5 bases and J lost 6 bases. Germline loops: CDR1 SGHTA, CDR2 FQGTGA. This CDR3 comprises 16 residues. This chain's CDR3 is CASSPSGQGLSGELFF. CDR3 DNA sequence: TGTGCCAGCAGCCCCAGTGGACAGGGATTGTCCGGGGAGCTGTTTTTT.

J is TRBJ2-7 and V is TRBV7-9; 8 bases agree with TRBD1. V lost 2 bases to trimming and J lost 0 bases; unmatched junction nucleotides: 12. CDR1 and CDR2 (germline): SEHNR, FQNEAQ (reference sequence). The CDR3 is made up of 18 amino acids. The CDR3 nucleotides are TGTGCCAGCAGCTTACCACTTGAACCGGGACAGGTCTCCTACGAGCAGTACTTC. Protein sequence: CASSLPLEPGQVSYEQYF.

This sequence joins TRBV6-5 and TRBJ2-2; no clear D gene. The CDR3 runs to 15 residues. Germline CDR1 MNHEY, CDR2 SVGAGI. With 7 bases removed from V and 6 bases from J, the gap between germline ends came to 18 bases. CDR3 sequence: CASKRRPTVAGELFF. The CDR3 coding sequence is TGTGCCAGCAAACGGCGACCAACCGTCGCCGGGGAGCTGTTTTTT.

The chain combines TRBV25-1 with TRBJ2-1; 7 bases line up with TRBD2. V dropped 0 bases and J dropped 7; count of bases not matched to a gene: 9. The CDR3 extends over 16 amino acids. CDR1 is MGHDK, CDR2 SYGVNS, per germline. The CDR3 DNA sequence: TGTGCCAGCAGTGAATATTTGGGGTCCGGGGGGAATGAGCAGTTCTTC. This translates into CASSEYLGSGGNEQFF.

The chain joins TRBV7-7 to TRBJ2-5; D is possibly TRBD1 (7 bases). This CDR3 has 13 amino acids. The ends were cut back, 5 bases at V and 3 bases at J, with 10 bases in the middle. CDR1 and CDR2 from the germline V gene are SSHAT and FNYEAQ (reference sequence). CDR3: CASSIRGEETQYF. CDR3 sequence (DNA): TGTGCCAGCAGCATCAGGGGGGAAGAGACCCAGTACTTC.

This chain joins TRBV5-4 and TRBJ2-3, with D unresolved. Per germline, CDR1 SGHNT and CDR2 YYREEE (reference sequence). The V end was cut by 0 bases, the J end by 3 bases, with 8 bases between. CDR3 length: 14 amino acids. In nucleotides, the CDR3 is TGTGCCAGCAGCTTGGTACAACCAACAGATACGCAGTATTTT. It translates to CASSLVQPTDTQYF. Filled out from reference TRBV5-4 and TRBJ2-3, the complete variable domain reads ETGVTQSPTHLIKTRGQQVTLRCSSQSGHNTVSWYQQALGQGPQFIFQYYREEENGRGNFPPRFSGLQFPNYSSELNVNALELDDSALYLCASSLVQPTDTQYFGPGTRLTVL.